This T cell receptor beta chain comes out of a study of shared clonotypes between healthy human individuals (dated by TCRdb to between 2020 and 2021). The study in broad terms: The cohort comprised two women and a few men aged 18 to 49 years. To estimate repertoire size and how much clonotype sharing occurs between individuals, the study deeply sequenced the blood TCR repertoires of 4 to 6 healthy adults. Each donor's leukapheresis produced roughly between roughly 0.85 and 9.5 billion PBMCs. To increase sequencing depth and limit assay-specific biases, TCR repertoire library preparation and sequencing were carried out by different laboratories using diverse techniques. For each donor, CD4 naive and CD4 memory were each run on three plates, CD8 naive on two plates, and CD8 memory on one plate.

For this clone: Its specific antigen is unknown. Base qualities are not at hand, and no much larger clone is one base apart.

The CDR3 runs 16 amino acids, cysteine and phenylalanine included. The DNA shown is the 48-base CDR3, in frame from base 1. Taken from the germline V gene, the CDR1 and CDR2 loops are SGHVS and FQNEAQ. Here V drops 6 bases and J drops 3 bases, and the junction holds 12 bases not matched to any gene. Healthy HIV-negative adults with no recently reported acute infections or vaccinations were included as donors. Every donor was a Caucasian adult residing in Nashville, Tennessee, USA. CD4+ T cells were enriched through magnetic negative selection, after which naive cells were positively selected on CD45RA and the remaining negative fraction served as the memory subset. Blood was collected by leukapheresis, and PBMCs were isolated by Ficoll-Histopaque density gradient centrifugation and then cryopreserved in liquid nitrogen vapor phase. Purity and quantity of every magnetically sorted T cell population were checked by analytical flow cytometry. From each sorted fraction, genomic DNA was isolated and quantified by UV absorbance on a Nanodrop 2000c.

TCR CDR3 regions were amplified from genomic DNA by multiplex PCR using the deep immunoSEQ assay. Genomic DNA extracted from each cell subset was distributed evenly over all wells of several immunoSEQ 96-well plates, and each plate served as one replicate. For sorted subsets, approximately 0.2 ug of genomic DNA, equivalent to some 33,000 T cell genomes, went into each replicate PCR. The purified libraries were quantified using a Qubit 3.0 fluorometer, sized with a Bioanalyzer 2100, and then quantified again using the KAPA Library Quantification kit. Each immunoSEQ 96-well plate was sequenced on its own single-read 150-cycle Illumina NextSeq 550 flow cell. In the authors' own workflow: Because the immunoSEQ output held only junctional sequences and lacked quality scores, the filtering could not match the filtering applied to full-length reads. Sequences were annotated with PyIR, a Python wrapper for IgBLAST v1.9, using IMGT germline references to assign V/J genes and CDR3. Reads were filtered out if the reads had weak V/J assignments (E-value above 1e-6), no CDR3, stop codons, out-of-frame junctions, or ambiguous translated residues. V3J clonotypes were defined as sequences sharing the same inferred V gene, J gene, and CDR3 amino acid sequence. To compute the percentage overlap between repertoires, the number of shared unique clonotypes was divided by the size of the smaller repertoire. Three approaches were used to assess repertoire richness: RTK rarefaction, the Chao1 estimator, and Recon v2.1 estimates of unobserved clonotypes. OLGA was used to compute generation probabilities for all TCRbeta clonotypes that the gDNA method yielded from a handful of donors. TCRdb re-hosts the immuneACCESS table, in-frame sequences only. Its copies lack some clones; in the studies checked, an unresolved V gene accounts for under half of them, and the cause for the rest is not known. The V and J calls and clone size come from that table; D and trimming were worked out from the DNA. For this sample the table gives about 960,000 clones, of which 76% were detected only once. The top ten constitute about 1.5% of the sample.

Here is what the overall study found, with its caveats: The genetic and exposure-history diversity represented was limited by the small number of donors. Clonotypes shared by all four sorted-subset donors showed higher generation probabilities than non-shared clonotypes. Based on pairwise subsampling, the degree of clonotype sharing among donors was expected to be affected by sequencing depth. Even with the large sequencing depth, rarefaction of the sorted-subset datasets indicated that sequencing was incomplete. Larger estimated clonotype richness was generally found for naive subsets than for memory subsets. Only blood was sampled, and tissue TCR repertoires likely differ from those in blood. Sharing across a few donors was observed for approximately 4.6% of naive CD4, about 4% of naive CD8, over 2% of memory CD4, and roughly 0.43% of memory CD8 clonotypes.

The sequencing sample was made of memory CD4+ T cells sorted from blood. What the cell subset or site label conveys for this sample: CD45RA-negative fraction. This receptor was identified in a man aged 18-30 years in good health. The chain employs TRBV7-8 and TRBJ2-5; the junction holds 8 bases that match TRBD1. CDR3 reads: CASSRKGQAYKETQYF. The nucleotides are TGTGCCAGCAGTAGGAAGGGACAGGCATATAAAGAGACCCAGTACTTC. Beyond the CDR3, the reference TRBV7-8 and TRBJ2-5 genes provide the residues; the full variable domain reads: GAGVSQSPRYKVAKRGQDVALRCDPISGHVSLFWYQQALGQGPEFLTYFQNEAQLDKSGLPSDRFFAERPEGSVSTLKIQRTQQEDSAVYLCASSRKGQAYKETQYFGPGTRLLVL.